This TCR beta chain was obtained from a study of monozygotic twins with inflammatory bowel disease. This CDR3 has 14 amino acids. Germline V gene sequence: CDR1 KGHSH, CDR2 LQKENI. Reprocessing the 5' RACE reads, TCRdb reports a single entry for every CDR3 protein and omits DNA. Its table records 400,000 or so distinct CDR3 sequences. This chain joins TRBV18 and TRBJ2-7; TCRdb selects TRBD2, and the lack of DNA leaves this call unchecked. This receptor was taken from a human donor with ulcerative colitis or Crohn's disease, or a healthy co-twin of an affected twin (not recorded which). The sample was blood. This CDR3 reads CASSRGTQAYEQYF.